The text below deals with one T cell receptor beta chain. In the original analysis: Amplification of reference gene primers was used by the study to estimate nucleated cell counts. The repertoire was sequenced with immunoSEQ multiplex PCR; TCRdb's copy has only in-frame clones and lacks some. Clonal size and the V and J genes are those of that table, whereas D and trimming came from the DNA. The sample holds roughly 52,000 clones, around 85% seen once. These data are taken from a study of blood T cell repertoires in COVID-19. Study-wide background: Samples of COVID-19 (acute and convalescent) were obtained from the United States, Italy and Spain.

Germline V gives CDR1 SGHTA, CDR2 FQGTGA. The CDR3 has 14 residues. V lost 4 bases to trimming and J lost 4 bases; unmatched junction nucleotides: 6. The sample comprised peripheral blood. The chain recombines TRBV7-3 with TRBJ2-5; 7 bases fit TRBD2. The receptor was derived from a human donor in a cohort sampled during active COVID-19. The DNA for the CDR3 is TGTGCCAGCAGCTCAGCGGGATGGAGAGAGACCCAGTACTTC. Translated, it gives CASSSAGWRETQYF.